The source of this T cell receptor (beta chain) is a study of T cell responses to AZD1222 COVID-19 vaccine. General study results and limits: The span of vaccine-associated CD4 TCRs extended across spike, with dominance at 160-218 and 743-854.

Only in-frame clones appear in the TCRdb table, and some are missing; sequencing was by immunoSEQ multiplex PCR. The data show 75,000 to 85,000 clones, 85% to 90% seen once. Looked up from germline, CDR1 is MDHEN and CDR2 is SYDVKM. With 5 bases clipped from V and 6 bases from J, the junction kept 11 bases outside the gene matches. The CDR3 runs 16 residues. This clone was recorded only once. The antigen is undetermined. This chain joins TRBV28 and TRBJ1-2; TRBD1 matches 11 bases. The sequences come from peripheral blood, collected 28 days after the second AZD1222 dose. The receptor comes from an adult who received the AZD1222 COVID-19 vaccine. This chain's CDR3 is CASSQPPGQGGHGYTF. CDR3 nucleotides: TGTGCCAGCAGTCAACCTCCGGGACAGGGGGGGCATGGCTACACCTTC.